This is a list of T cell receptor beta chains from one sample in a study of blood T cells in healthy people across ages. TCRdb re-called the 5' RACE reads through MiXCR, storing one row per CDR3 protein. The data hold about 830,000 distinct CDR3 sequences, with 60% to 80% observed a single time. Sequencing was carried out using blood. Receptor source: a man aged 25 to 40 in good health. The CDR3 runs from the conserved cysteine through the conserved F or W. The order of the fields is CDR3 protein, V gene, J gene.

CASSVEDRGYEQYF	TRBV9	TRBJ2-7
CASSRRTFEGDEQFF	TRBV28	TRBJ2-1
CASSQRDGEETQYF	TRBV7-6	TRBJ2-5
CASSQGVGYGYTF	TRBV4-2	TRBJ1-2
CASSLGSGDPYEQYF	TRBV5-3	TRBJ2-7
CAGRGDNYGYTF	TRBV6-6	TRBJ1-2
CSVDVAGTYNEQYF	TRBV29-1	TRBJ2-7
CASSSVGTEAFF	TRBV6-5	TRBJ1-1
CASSPPGLLNYGYTF	TRBV7-2	TRBJ1-2
CASSASRYEQYF	TRBV5-6	-
CSARDLEGAGAYEQYF	TRBV20-1	TRBJ2-7
CASSLGVRGPNYEQYF	TRBV28	TRBJ2-7
CASSQSPGQGLGGYTF	TRBV11-2	TRBJ1-2
CASSSGGSTVNTEAFF	TRBV5-1	TRBJ1-1
CSVEVPPQYF	TRBV29-1	TRBJ2-3